This is a list of T cell receptor beta chains from one sample in a study of cytomegalovirus exposure and HLA in healthy donors. Libraries were prepared by immunoSEQ multiplex PCR; TCRdb keeps only in-frame clonotypes and omits some of them. The table shows 59,000 or so clones, with roughly 89% occurring only once. Sequencing was done on a sample of PBMCs. Source of these receptors: a woman aged 18-30 years in good health and CMV-seronegative. The CDR3 runs from the conserved cysteine through the conserved F or W. A D gene is named only where the DNA matches it firmly. Only part of the rows carry a size: once, few, many, or a class if the clone is expanded.

NA	TRBV6-6	TRBJ1-5	NA	CATGGESGNQPQHF
NA	TRBV4-2	TRBJ1-6	NA	CASSQDRGGISPLHF
NA	TRBV14	TRBJ1-2	NA	CASSQGRVGGYTF
NA	TRBV10-3	TRBJ1-2	NA	CAISDREETNYGYTF
NA	TRBV5-5	TRBJ2-7	TRBD1	CASSLGDREIFSYEQYF
NA	TRBV7-9	TRBJ1-1	TRBD1	CASSHRDRPLDEAFF
NA	TRBV4-3	TRBJ1-5	NA	CASSQEWQGNQPQHF
NA	TRBV27	TRBJ2-1	TRBD1	CASSTGQGGIEQFF
once	TRBV6-6	TRBJ1-2	NA	CASRQGTGFDGYTF
NA	TRBV11-2	TRBJ2-3	NA	CASSLGALGPSDTQYF
NA	TRBV7-3	TRBJ1-2	TRBD1	CASSPDEGGGYTF
NA	TRBV6-1	TRBJ1-6	NA	CASFNRGNSPLHF
once	TRBV7-3	TRBJ2-2	NA	CASSLFTGAMNTGELFF
NA	TRBV29-1	TRBJ2-5	NA	CSVDRGWQETQYF
NA	TRBV19	TRBJ1-5	TRBD1	CASSRDRGNQPQHF
NA	TRBV5-6	TRBJ1-6	NA	CASSLGEGAGSPLHF
NA	TRBV29-1	TRBJ2-7	TRBD2	CSVLSGSGGYEQYF
NA	TRBV9	TRBJ1-2	NA	CASSVGEGVDGYTF
NA	TRBV29-1	TRBJ2-7	TRBD2	CSVDFQAGGSNEQYF
NA	TRBV11-2	TRBJ2-7	TRBD1	CASSHGTEVLYEQYF
NA	TRBV7-9	TRBJ1-1	NA	CASSSGTREAFF
NA	TRBV6-6	TRBJ2-2	TRBD1	CASSPRTGATGELFF